The present T cell receptor beta chain was sequenced within a study of T cell responses to AZD1222 COVID-19 vaccine. General observations from the study: Vaccine-associated CD4 TCRs ranged over spike, dominating at 160-218 and 743-854. Only after the peak T cell response were repertoires sampled. Clonal diversity was possibly underestimated, and white British individuals and females predominated among donors. Only five or six AZD1222 recipients were seropositive at baseline.

TCRdb's copy holds only in-frame clones and misses some; the assay was immunoSEQ multiplex PCR. The sample includes 95,000 to 150,000 clones, approximately 90% of them seen just once. Looked up from germline, CDR1 is MNHNS and CDR2 is SASEGT. This CDR3 contains 14 residues. V was clipped by 3 bases and J by 7 bases; unmatched bases: 8. The count of this clone is one. Its target is unknown. The source is an adult who received the AZD1222 COVID-19 vaccine. The input for sequencing was peripheral blood, taken 28 days after the second AZD1222 dose. This chain joins TRBV6-1 and TRBJ1-1, with 7 bases that match TRBD1. The CDR3 nucleotides read TGTGCCAGCAGTGAGACAGGGAACATTATTGAAGCTTTCTTT. Its translation: CASSETGNIIEAFF.